This TCR beta chain was observed in a study of technical replicates of blood from a handful of donors. Clones were read by immunoSEQ multiplex PCR, and TCRdb kept only the in-frame ones, dropping some. The table lists 80,000 to 90,000 clones, less than 95% of them singletons. V was pared by 4 bases and J by 0 bases, with 13 bases between. The germline CDR1 and CDR2 sequences are LNHDA and SQIVND (reference sequence). The CDR3 is 16 residues long. Sequences were obtained from T cells isolated from PBMCs. V gene TRBV19 combines with J gene TRBJ2-1, with a possible D match to TRBD2 (6 bases). The TCR was taken from a human donor in good health. The CDR3 region is CASSKLLADSYNEQFF. DNA of the CDR3: TGTGCCAGTAGTAAATTACTAGCAGACTCCTACAATGAGCAGTTCTTC. Variable domain in full (rest from reference TRBV19 and TRBJ2-1): DGGITQSPKYLFRKEGQNVTLSCEQNLNHDAMYWYRQDPGQGLRLIYYSQIVNDFQKGDIAEGYSVSREKKESFPLTVTSAQKNPTAFYLCASSKLLADSYNEQFFGPGTRLTVL.